This T cell receptor (beta chain) was identified during a study of tumor-infiltrating lymphocytes in primary liver carcinoma. Overall study context: Patients were both men and women, whose ages ran from 30 to 69 years.

Unsorted bulk tissue (roughly 18-32 mg) underwent RNA and DNA co-extraction. This CDR3 spans 16 amino acids. Germline CDR1 SEHNR, CDR2 FQNEAQ (reference sequence). V was pared by 5 bases and J by 4 bases, with 11 bases of the junction left unmatched. Priming with a constant-region primer yielded TCR beta cDNA from about 450 ng total RNA. TCR beta libraries came from three nested multiplex PCR rounds using slightly modified ARM-PCR. Forward primers for TRBV1-TRBV30 and a C-beta reverse primer served the first two PCR rounds, at about 10 cycles each. TCRdb reanalysed the multiplex PCR reads using MiXCR and keeps one entry per CDR3 protein. The sample records under 130,000 distinct CDR3 sequences, roughly 80% being singletons.

The V call is TRBV7-9, the J call TRBJ1-1, with 9 bases identical to TRBD1. Sequenced sample: liver tumor tissue from sampling region 3. Sample subset: tumor region T3, left-lateral pole. The receptor was isolated from a man aged 40-55 years with primary liver carcinoma and hepatitis B virus infection. The CDR3, as DNA: TGTGCCAGCAGCCCCCGGGGGACAGGGTGGATCACTGAAGCTTTCTTT. Translation gives CASSPRGTGWITEAFF.